One and the same sample provided the 8 T cell receptor beta chains below, sequenced in a study of identical twins. TCRdb called the 5' RACE reads again in MiXCR, with one record for every CDR3 protein. This repertoire shows around 250,000 distinct CDR3 sequences, 10% to 15% found once; its top ten account for about 4%. This sample also appeared in a second study, on yellow fever vaccine responses in identical twins.

The sequenced sample was memory (CD45RO+) T cells sorted from blood. These TCRs come from a woman aged 18-29 years in good health.

This clonotype was counted between two and nine times. The chain carries TRBV9 and TRBJ2-1, with D possibly TRBD2 on 5 matching bases. Germline CDR1 SGDLS, CDR2 YYNGEE. The V end was cut by 3 bases, the J end by 9 bases, with 13 bases between. CDR3 length equals 13 residues. Here the CDR3 DNA reads TGTGCCAGCAGCGATACCCCTGCGGGTGAGCAGTTCTTC. It specifies CASSDTPAGEQFF.

V usage is TRBV5-1 and J usage is TRBJ1-2; TRBD1 matches 7 bases. Germline V gene data show CDR1 as SGHRS and CDR2 as YFSETQ. V lost 4 bases to trimming and J lost 5 bases; unmatched junction nucleotides: 8. This CDR3 has 14 amino acids. CDR3 protein: CASSATDRNYGYTF. In DNA, the CDR3 is TGCGCCAGCAGCGCCACGGACAGGAATTATGGCTACACCTTC.

The J gene is TRBJ2-2, the V gene TRBV11-3; 7 positions match TRBD2. This CDR3 contains 15 residues. V shed 4 bases, J shed 6 bases, and the junction held 8 bases outside the gene matches. Germline values: CDR1 SGHNT, CDR2 YENEEA. This CDR3 is CASSSAAGASGELFF. The CDR3 DNA reads TGTGCCAGCAGCTCAGCGGCGGGAGCATCCGGGGAGCTGTTTTTT.

The V gene is TRBV27, the J gene TRBJ2-3; D is possibly TRBD2 (6 bases). The V gene lost 0 bases and the J gene lost 5 bases, with 12 bases spanning the gap. Looked up from germline, CDR1 is MNHEY and CDR2 is SMNVEV (reference sequence). This CDR3 comprises 15 residues. Written as DNA, the CDR3 is TGTGCCAGCAGTTTATCTGGAGGGTTGAAAGATACGCAGTATTTT. This gives the protein CASSLSGGLKDTQYF.

This rearrangement joins TRBV4-2 to TRBJ2-3, with TRBD2 matching over 9 bases. The CDR3 spans 15 residues. J gave up 3 bases and V 1 base, and 2 bases lay outside the gene matches. Germline values: CDR1 LGHNA, CDR2 YNFKEQ. DNA of the CDR3: TGTGCCAGCAGCCAAGGCGGGGGGGATACAGATACGCAGTATTTT. It is translated as CASSQGGGDTDTQYF.

This clonotype came up many times. The chain uses TRBV20-1 and TRBJ2-2; 8 nucleotides agree with TRBD2. Germline trimming cut 5 bases from V and 5 bases from J; bases unmatched to any gene: 7. The CDR3 spans 14 residues. Germline V gives CDR1 DFQATT, CDR2 SNEGSKA (reference sequence). CDR3 amino acids: CSAARTSGTGELFF. CDR3 DNA sequence: TGCAGTGCTGCCCGCACTAGCGGAACCGGGGAGCTGTTTTTT.

This clonotype showed up many times. The CDR3 here is CASRTVGAYEQYF. The CDR3 DNA reads TGTGCCAGCAGAACAGTGGGGGCCTACGAGCAGTACTTC. The rearrangement links TRBV12-3 or TRBV12-4 to TRBJ2-7, with D possibly called TRBD1 or TRBD2 (5 bases each). V was shortened by 6 bases and J by 2 bases, with 11 bases between the two germline ends. The CDR3 runs to 13 residues.

This chain uses TRBV7-9 with TRBJ2-1; 12 nucleotides line up with TRBD2. The CDR3 has 17 amino acids. CDR1 and CDR2 from the germline V gene are SEHNR and FQNEAQ (reference sequence). Germline trimming cut 5 bases from V and 2 bases from J; bases unmatched to any gene: 7. In DNA form, the CDR3 reads TGTGCCAGCAGCCAAGGACTAGCGGGATGGGCCTACAATGAGCAGTTCTTC. Its protein product is CASSQGLAGWAYNEQFF.